This T cell receptor (beta chain) is drawn from a study of blood T cell repertoires in COVID-19. Germline-derived CDR1 and CDR2 are LGHDT and YNNKEL (reference sequence). The CDR3 is 13 residues long. The V segment lost 1 base and the J segment 8 bases; nucleotides outside the gene matches: 3. Sequenced by immunoSEQ multiplex PCR; TCRdb stores in-frame clones only, minus some. The profile shows 250,000 or so clones, approximately 90% of them singletons. Allocation to cohorts depended on clinical history reported by the participants. This clonotype was obtained from a man in his forties who had been exposed to COVID-19. J is TRBJ1-2 and V is TRBV3-1 (or the pseudogene TRBV3-2), with 8 bases matching TRBD1. The specimen was PBMCs or T cells enriched from blood (not recorded which). This CDR3 reads CASSQAGGEGYTF. CDR3 nucleotide sequence: TGTGCCAGCAGCCAAGCAGGGGGCGAAGGCTACACCTTC.